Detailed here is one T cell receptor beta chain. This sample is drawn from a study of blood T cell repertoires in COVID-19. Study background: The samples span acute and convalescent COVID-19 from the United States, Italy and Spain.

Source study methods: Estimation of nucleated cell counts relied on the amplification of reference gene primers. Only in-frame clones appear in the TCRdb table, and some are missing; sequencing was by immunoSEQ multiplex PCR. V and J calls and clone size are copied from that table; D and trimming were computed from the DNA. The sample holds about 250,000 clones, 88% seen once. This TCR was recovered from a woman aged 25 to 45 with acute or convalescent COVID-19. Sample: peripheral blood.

CDR3 sequence: CASSDGRGMDTQYF. The CDR3 bases are TGTGCCAGCAGTGACGGGAGGGGGATGGATACGCAGTATTTT. This chain links TRBV6-2 or TRBV6-3 with TRBJ2-3, with TRBD2 matching over 8 bases. Trimming at V came to 5 bases and at J to 6 bases, leaving 7 bases not matched to a gene. This CDR3 is 14 amino acids long. CDR1 and CDR2 (germline): MNHEY, SVGEGT.